This TCR beta chain was sequenced during a study of Ad26.COV2.S vaccination and SARS-CoV-2 variants. The table lists this clone with a count of one. Its antigen is unidentified. Study results and caveats: After vaccination, reports described spike-specific CD8+ and CD4+ T cell responses as showing substantial breadth.

Sequencing used immunoSEQ multiplex PCR; TCRdb keeps in-frame clones, though not all of them. The table has over 100,000 clones, about 78% seen once. The sample here was peripheral blood, taken after recovery from COVID-19. This receptor was identified in a human donor who had recovered from COVID-19.

This CDR3 reads CASARDSYDPREQYF. DNA of the CDR3: TGTGCCAGCGCCCGGGACAGTTACGACCCTAGGGAGCAGTACTTC. This chain uses TRBV7-6 with TRBJ2-7; 7 positions agree with TRBD1. Unmatched junction bases numbered 17, after V lost 8 bases and J lost 7 bases. Germline V CDR1 and CDR2: SGHVS, FNYEAQ. The CDR3 is made up of 15 amino acids.